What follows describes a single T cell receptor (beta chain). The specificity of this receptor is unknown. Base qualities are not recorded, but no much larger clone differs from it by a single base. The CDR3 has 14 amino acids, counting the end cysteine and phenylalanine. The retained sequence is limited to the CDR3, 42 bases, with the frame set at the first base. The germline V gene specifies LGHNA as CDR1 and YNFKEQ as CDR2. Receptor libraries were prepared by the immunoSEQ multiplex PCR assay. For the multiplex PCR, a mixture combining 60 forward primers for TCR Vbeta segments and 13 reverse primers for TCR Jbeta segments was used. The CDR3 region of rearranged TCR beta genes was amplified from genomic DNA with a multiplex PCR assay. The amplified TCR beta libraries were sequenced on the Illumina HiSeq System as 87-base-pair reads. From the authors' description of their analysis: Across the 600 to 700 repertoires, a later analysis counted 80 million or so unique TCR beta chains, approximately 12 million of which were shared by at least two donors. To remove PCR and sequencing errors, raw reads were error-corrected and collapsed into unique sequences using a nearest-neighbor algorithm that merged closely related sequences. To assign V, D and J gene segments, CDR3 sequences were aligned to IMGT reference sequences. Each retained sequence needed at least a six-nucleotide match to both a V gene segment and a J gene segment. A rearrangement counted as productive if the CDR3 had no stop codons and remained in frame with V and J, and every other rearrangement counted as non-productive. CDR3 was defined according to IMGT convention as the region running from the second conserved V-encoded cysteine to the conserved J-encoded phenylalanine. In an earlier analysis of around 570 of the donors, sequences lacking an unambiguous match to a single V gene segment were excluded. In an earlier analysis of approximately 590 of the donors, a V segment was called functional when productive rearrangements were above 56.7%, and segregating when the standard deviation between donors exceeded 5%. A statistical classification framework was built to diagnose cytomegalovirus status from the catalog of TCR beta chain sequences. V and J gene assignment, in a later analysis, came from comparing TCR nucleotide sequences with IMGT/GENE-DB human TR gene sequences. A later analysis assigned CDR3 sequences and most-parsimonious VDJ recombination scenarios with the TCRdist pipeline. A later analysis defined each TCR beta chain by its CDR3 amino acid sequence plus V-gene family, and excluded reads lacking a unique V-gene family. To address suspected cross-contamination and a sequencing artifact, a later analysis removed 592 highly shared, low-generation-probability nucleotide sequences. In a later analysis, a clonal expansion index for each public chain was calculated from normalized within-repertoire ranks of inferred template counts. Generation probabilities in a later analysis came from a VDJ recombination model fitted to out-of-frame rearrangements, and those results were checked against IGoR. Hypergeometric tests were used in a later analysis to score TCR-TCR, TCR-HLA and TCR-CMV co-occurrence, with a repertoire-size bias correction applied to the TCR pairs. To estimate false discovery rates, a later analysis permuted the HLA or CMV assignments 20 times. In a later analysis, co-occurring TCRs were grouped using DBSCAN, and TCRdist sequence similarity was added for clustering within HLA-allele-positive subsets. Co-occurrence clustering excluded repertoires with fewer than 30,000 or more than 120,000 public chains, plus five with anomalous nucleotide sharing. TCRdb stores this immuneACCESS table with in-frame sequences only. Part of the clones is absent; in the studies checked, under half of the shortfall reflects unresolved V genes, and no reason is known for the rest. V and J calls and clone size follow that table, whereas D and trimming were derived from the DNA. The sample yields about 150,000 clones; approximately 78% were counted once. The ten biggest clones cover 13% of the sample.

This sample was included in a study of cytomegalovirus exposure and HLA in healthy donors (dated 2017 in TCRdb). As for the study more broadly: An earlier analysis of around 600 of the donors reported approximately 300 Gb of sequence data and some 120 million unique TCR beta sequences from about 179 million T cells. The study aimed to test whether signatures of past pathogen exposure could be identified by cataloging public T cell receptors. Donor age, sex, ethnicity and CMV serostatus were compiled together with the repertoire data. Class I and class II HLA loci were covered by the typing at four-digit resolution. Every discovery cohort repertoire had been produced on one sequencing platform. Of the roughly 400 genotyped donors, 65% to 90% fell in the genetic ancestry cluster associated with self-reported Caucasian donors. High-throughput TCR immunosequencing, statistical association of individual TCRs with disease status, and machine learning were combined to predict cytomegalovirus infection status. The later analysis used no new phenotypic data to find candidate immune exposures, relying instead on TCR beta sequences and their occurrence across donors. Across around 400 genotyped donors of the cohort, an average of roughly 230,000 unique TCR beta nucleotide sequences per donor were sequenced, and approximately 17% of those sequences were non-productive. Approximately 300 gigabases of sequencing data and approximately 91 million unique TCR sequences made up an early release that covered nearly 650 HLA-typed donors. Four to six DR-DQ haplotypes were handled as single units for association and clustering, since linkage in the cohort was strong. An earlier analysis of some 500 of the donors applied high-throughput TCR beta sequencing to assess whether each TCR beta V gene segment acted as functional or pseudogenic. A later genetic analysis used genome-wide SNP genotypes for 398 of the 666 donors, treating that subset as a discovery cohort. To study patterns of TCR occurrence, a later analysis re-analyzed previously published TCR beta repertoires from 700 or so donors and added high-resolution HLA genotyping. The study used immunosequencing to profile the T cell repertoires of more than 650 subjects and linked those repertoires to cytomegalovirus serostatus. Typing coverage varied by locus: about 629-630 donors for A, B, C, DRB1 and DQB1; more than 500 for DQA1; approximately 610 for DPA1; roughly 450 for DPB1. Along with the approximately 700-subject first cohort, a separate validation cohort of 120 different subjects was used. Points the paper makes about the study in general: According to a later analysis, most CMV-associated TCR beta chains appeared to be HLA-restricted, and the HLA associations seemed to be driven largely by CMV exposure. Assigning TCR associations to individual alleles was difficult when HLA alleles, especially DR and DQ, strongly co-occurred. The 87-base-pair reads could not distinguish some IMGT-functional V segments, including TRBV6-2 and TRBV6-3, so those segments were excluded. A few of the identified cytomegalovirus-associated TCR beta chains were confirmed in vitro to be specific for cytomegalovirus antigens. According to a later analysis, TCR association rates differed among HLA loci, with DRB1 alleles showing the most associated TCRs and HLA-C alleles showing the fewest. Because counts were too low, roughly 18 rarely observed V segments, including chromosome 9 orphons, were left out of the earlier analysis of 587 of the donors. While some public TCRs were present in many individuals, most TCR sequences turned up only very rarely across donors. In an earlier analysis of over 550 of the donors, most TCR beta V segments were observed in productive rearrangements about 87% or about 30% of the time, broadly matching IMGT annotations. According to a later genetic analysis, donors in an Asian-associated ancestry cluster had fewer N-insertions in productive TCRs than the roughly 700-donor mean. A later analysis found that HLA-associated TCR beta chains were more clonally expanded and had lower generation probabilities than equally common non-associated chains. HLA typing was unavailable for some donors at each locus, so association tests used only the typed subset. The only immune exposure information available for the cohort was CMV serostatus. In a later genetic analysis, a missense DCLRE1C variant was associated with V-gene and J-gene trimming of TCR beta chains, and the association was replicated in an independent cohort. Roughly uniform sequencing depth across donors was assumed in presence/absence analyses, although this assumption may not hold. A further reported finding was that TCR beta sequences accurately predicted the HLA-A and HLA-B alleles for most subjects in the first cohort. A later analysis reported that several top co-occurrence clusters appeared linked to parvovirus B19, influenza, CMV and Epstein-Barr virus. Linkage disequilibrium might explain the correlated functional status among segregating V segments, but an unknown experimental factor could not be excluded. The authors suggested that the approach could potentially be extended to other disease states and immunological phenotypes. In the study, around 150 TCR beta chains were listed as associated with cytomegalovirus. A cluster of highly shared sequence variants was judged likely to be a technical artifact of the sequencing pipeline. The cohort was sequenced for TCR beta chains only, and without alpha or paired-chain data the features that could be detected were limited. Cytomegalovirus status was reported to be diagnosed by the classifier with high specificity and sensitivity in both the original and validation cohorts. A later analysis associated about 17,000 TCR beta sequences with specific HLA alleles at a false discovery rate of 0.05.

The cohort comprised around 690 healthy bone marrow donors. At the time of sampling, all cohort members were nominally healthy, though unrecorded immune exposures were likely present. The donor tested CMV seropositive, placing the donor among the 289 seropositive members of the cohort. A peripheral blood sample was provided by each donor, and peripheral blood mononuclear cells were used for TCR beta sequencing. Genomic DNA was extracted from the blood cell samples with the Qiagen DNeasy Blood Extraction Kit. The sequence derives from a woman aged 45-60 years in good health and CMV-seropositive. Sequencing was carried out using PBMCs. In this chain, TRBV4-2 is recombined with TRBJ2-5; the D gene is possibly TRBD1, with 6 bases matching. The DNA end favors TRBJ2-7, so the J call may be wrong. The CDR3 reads CASSQSETGNEQYF. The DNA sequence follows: TGTGCCAGCAGCCAGTCCGAGACAGGAAACGAGCAGTACTTC.